The 32 T cell receptor beta chains in this list originate from one sample, sequenced in a study of shared clonotypes between healthy human individuals. Naivety among CD8 cells was defined by CD45RO negativity and positive CCR7 selection, thereby excluding terminally differentiated effector memory CD45RA+ cells. Generated by immunoSEQ multiplex PCR, the TCRdb table keeps only in-frame clones and is missing some. The repertoire holds roughly 810,000 clones, with roughly 96% as singletons. Sequences were obtained from naive CD8+ T cells sorted from blood. The receptors come from a man aged 30 to 39 in good health.

The chain combines TRBV6-5 with TRBJ2-1, with 11 bases lining up with TRBD2. CDR3 length: 15 amino acids. Germline CDR1 is MNHEY and CDR2 is SVGAGI. V was clipped by 1 base and J by 6 bases; unmatched bases: 2. In DNA form, the CDR3 reads TGTGCCAGCAGTTACTTAGCGGGAGGGTCCAATGAGCAGTTCTTC. As protein: CASSYLAGGSNEQFF.

Of note for this clone: Its ends do not fully match the called genes, so a read error is possible. This chain joins TRBV2 and TRBJ2-1; TRBD1 might be the D (5 bases). This CDR3 is built from 14 residues. Germline CDR1 and CDR2: SNHLY and FYNNEI. The chain's CDR3 is CAGSGQGSYNEQFF. In nucleotides, the CDR3 is TGTGCCGGCAGTGGGCAGGGCTCTTACAATGAGCAGTTCTTC.

The V and J genes are TRBV12-5 and TRBJ2-1; D unclear. CDR3 length equals 13 residues. The ends were cut back, 6 bases at V and 0 bases at J, with 6 bases in the middle. Germline-derived CDR1 and CDR2 are LGHNT and FRNRAP. CDR3 sequence reads: CASGSSSYNEQFF. CDR3 nucleotides: TGTGCTAGTGGATCGAGCTCCTACAATGAGCAGTTCTTC. Combining the CDR3 with reference TRBV12-5 and TRBJ2-1 gives the whole variable domain DARVTQTPRHKVTEMGQEVTMRCQPILGHNTVFWYRQTMMQGLELLAYFRNRAPLDDSGMPKDRFSAEMPDATLATLKIQPSEPRDSAVYFCASGSSSYNEQFFGPGTRLTVL.

The V and J genes are TRBV6-6 and TRBJ1-5; 8 nucleotides align to TRBD1. Per germline, CDR1 MNHNY and CDR2 SVGAGI (reference sequence). After removal of 6 bases from V and 4 bases from J, the junction contained 8 bases not matched to a gene. This CDR3 region has 15 residues. CDR3 in amino acids: CASRAGTGANQPQHF. In DNA, the CDR3 is TGTGCCAGCAGAGCCGGGACAGGAGCTAATCAGCCCCAGCATTTT.

The chain couples TRBV5-6 to TRBJ1-2; D ambiguous. The germline CDR1 and CDR2 sequences are SGHDT and YYEEEE. V was shortened by 0 bases and J by 4 bases, with 7 bases between the two germline ends. The CDR3 runs 13 residues. The CDR3 sequence is CASSLGGFYGYTF. Written as DNA, the CDR3 is TGTGCCAGCAGCTTGGGAGGGTTCTATGGCTACACCTTC.

The chain carries TRBV7-9 and TRBJ2-3; no clear D gene. The CDR3 runs 13 residues. Germline CDR1 SEHNR, CDR2 FQNEAQ (reference sequence). V lost 1 base, J lost 4 bases, and 6 bases lay in between. CDR3 DNA: TGTGCCAGCAGCTTAGGATTACCAGATACGCAGTATTTT. Its protein is CASSLGLPDTQYF.

The V gene is TRBV19, the J gene TRBJ2-2; perhaps TRBD2 as D (5 bases). The germline gives CDR1 LNHDA, CDR2 SQIVND (reference sequence). Trimming removed 4 bases from V and 6 bases from J, with 9 bases in between. The CDR3 runs to 13 residues. CDR3 residues: CASSTPGSGELFF. The CDR3 nucleotides read TGTGCCAGTAGTACTCCGGGGTCCGGGGAGCTGTTTTTT.

The chain recombines TRBV7-2 with TRBJ1-5; 9 nucleotides align to TRBD1. The germline V gene has CDR1 SGHTA and CDR2 FQGNSA. Unmatched junction bases numbered 6, after V lost 5 bases and J lost 4 bases. This CDR3 region has 15 residues. CDR3 sequence reads: CASSQNRGRNQPQHF. In DNA, the CDR3 is TGTGCCAGCAGCCAAAACAGGGGGCGAAATCAGCCCCAGCATTTT.

This clone was seen once. J is TRBJ2-5 and V is TRBV27; D ambiguous. V lost 6 bases, J lost 5 bases, and 13 bases lay in between. The CDR3 spans 13 residues. CDR1 MNHEY and CDR2 SMNVEV come from the germline V gene (reference sequence). CDR3 bases: TGTGCCAGCAGGGACCTCAGTAGCGAGACCCAGTACTTC. Residues: CASRDLSSETQYF.

V and J are TRBV19 and TRBJ2-3; tentatively, D is TRBD1 (6 bases). The ends were cut back, 6 bases at V and 4 bases at J, with 14 bases in the middle. The CDR3 length is 14 residues. Germline V gene data show CDR1 as LNHDA and CDR2 as SQIVND (reference sequence). CDR3: CASSDNRAPDTQYF. DNA for the CDR3: TGTGCCAGTAGCGACAACAGGGCTCCAGATACGCAGTATTTT.

This sequence joins TRBV4-3 and TRBJ2-1; D is ambiguous. Trimming removed 0 bases at V and 1 base at J, with 7 bases between. The CDR3 sequence is 15 residues long. CDR1 is LGHNA, CDR2 YSLEER, per germline. The CDR3 nucleotides read TGCGCCAGCAGCCAAGACCAATCATCCTACAATGAGCAGTTCTTC. Amino acid sequence: CASSQDQSSYNEQFF.

Notes on this clone: Other nucleotide sequences from this sample produce the same CDR3. The chain employs TRBV27 and TRBJ2-7, with a weak D call TRBD2 (6 bases). The germline V gene has CDR1 MNHEY and CDR2 SMNVEV (reference sequence). The CDR3 runs to 13 residues. V lost 4 bases and J lost 4, with 11 bases in between. The CDR3 spells CASSSGAGYEQYF. The CDR3 DNA reads as TGTGCCAGCAGTTCTGGGGCGGGGTACGAGCAGTACTTC.

The chain joins TRBV19 to TRBJ1-1; D is possibly TRBD1 (5 bases). V was shortened by 1 base and J by 2 bases, with 20 bases between the two germline ends. CDR1 and CDR2 (germline): LNHDA, SQIVND (reference sequence). The CDR3 extends over 18 amino acids. The CDR3 is CASSIVRQGLRRNTEAFF. As DNA, the CDR3 is TGTGCCAGTAGTATAGTCCGGCAGGGCTTAAGGAGAAACACTGAAGCTTTCTTT.

With respect to this clone: The identical CDR3 is also encoded by other nucleotide sequences in the sample. This chain links TRBV4-1 with TRBJ2-1; 12 bases are shared with TRBD2. V shed 1 base, J shed 3 bases, and the junction held 1 base outside the gene matches. The germline V gene has CDR1 MGHRA and CDR2 YSYEKL. The CDR3 is 16 residues long. The CDR3 region has the DNA TGCGCCAGCAGCCAAGGGACTAGCGGGATCTACAATGAGCAGTTCTTC. This encodes CASSQGTSGIYNEQFF.

The rearrangement links TRBV6-1 to TRBJ2-1; the D is unclear. V dropped 6 bases and J dropped 0 bases, with 9 bases sitting between them. The CDR3 loop spans 14 amino acids. Germline lookup yields CDR1 MNHNS and CDR2 SASEGT. The CDR3 DNA reads TGTGCCAGCAGCTACCTAGGCTCCTACAATGAGCAGTTCTTC. Its translation: CASSYLGSYNEQFF.

The V gene is TRBV7-9, the J gene TRBJ2-2, with 9 nucleotides matching TRBD2. Germline lookup yields CDR1 SEHNR and CDR2 FQNEAQ (reference sequence). Trimming cost V 4 bases and J 3 bases; bases outside gene matches: 9. The CDR3 totals 17 residues. In DNA form, the CDR3 reads TGTGCCAGCAGCTCGACTGGGCGGGAGGGTTACACCGGGGAGCTGTTTTTT. As protein: CASSSTGREGYTGELFF.

V usage is TRBV7-9 and J usage is TRBJ2-1; a possible D gene is TRBD2 (6 bases). Trimming left V 3 bases short and J 0 bases short, with 18 bases between. This CDR3 is built from 18 residues. CDR1 is SEHNR and CDR2 is FQNEAQ in the germline V gene (reference sequence). The CDR3 region has the DNA TGTGCCAGCAGCTTTGGGGTCTTCGGGGGTAGCTCCTACAATGAGCAGTTCTTC. Encoded protein: CASSFGVFGGSSYNEQFF.

With respect to this clone: This CDR3 is also generated by other DNA sequences in the sample. The chain couples TRBV5-1 to TRBJ2-7, with D possibly being TRBD1 or TRBD2 (5 bases each). V was cut by 0 bases and J by 2 bases, with 9 bases left in between. CDR1 is SGHRS, CDR2 YFSETQ, per germline. This CDR3 contains 14 residues. The CDR3 reads CASSLEWGTYEQYF. In DNA form, the CDR3 reads TGCGCCAGCAGCTTGGAATGGGGGACCTACGAGCAGTACTTC.

The J gene is TRBJ2-2, the V gene TRBV15; the match to TRBD1 covers 11 bases. The CDR3 is made up of 15 amino acids. From germline, CDR1 is LNHNV and CDR2 YYDKDF (reference sequence). The junction had 5 bases not matched to a gene; V was cut back by 5 bases and J by 6 bases. The CDR3 sequence is CATSGRGQGAGELFF. CDR3 nucleotides: TGTGCCACCAGCGGAAGGGGACAGGGGGCCGGGGAGCTGTTTTTT.

The V and J genes are TRBV4-1 and TRBJ1-4; 7 nucleotides align to TRBD1. Germline V CDR1 and CDR2: MGHRA, YSYEKL. The CDR3 length is 14 residues. J was trimmed by 8 bases and V by 1 base; bases with no gene match: 4. This CDR3 is CASSQVGQTEKLFF. Here the CDR3 DNA reads TGCGCCAGCAGCCAAGTGGGACAGACAGAAAAACTGTTTTTT.

This chain uses TRBV7-9 with TRBJ2-7; possibly TRBD2 for D (5 bases). Trimming took off 5 bases at V and 6 bases at J, with 17 bases between the two ends. The CDR3 has 14 amino acids. Germline V CDR1 and CDR2: SEHNR, FQNEAQ (reference sequence). CDR3 DNA: TGTGCCAGCAGCCTCCTAGCCGACGGGCTCGAGCAGTACTTC. Protein product: CASSLLADGLEQYF. The full variable domain, in which reference TRBV7-9 and TRBJ2-7 provide the parts outside the CDR3, is DTGVSQNPRHKITKRGQNVTFRCDPISEHNRLYWYRQTLGQGPEFLTYFQNEAQLEKSRLLSDRFSAERPKGSFSTLEIQRTEQGDSAMYLCASSLLADGLEQYFGPGTRLTVT.

This chain connects TRBV9 to TRBJ2-7, with D uncertain. The V gene lost 0 bases and the J gene lost 3 bases, with 10 bases spanning the gap. Looked up from germline, CDR1 is SGDLS and CDR2 is YYNGEE. The CDR3 runs 14 residues. Here the CDR3 reads CASSVGGGFYEQYF. In DNA, the CDR3 is TGTGCCAGCAGCGTAGGCGGCGGCTTCTACGAGCAGTACTTC.

The chain recombines TRBV19 with TRBJ1-5; no firm D call. The V and J ends lost 5 bases and 0 bases respectively, with 11 bases between them. The germline CDR1 and CDR2 sequences are LNHDA and SQIVND (reference sequence). CDR3 length equals 15 residues. The DNA of the CDR3 is TGTGCCAGTAGTTCGACGGACTATAGCAATCAGCCCCAGCATTTT. It specifies CASSSTDYSNQPQHF.

The chain carries TRBV5-1 and TRBJ1-4, with TRBD1 identical over 7 bases. This CDR3 is built from 14 residues. CDR1 and CDR2 (germline): SGHRS, YFSETQ. J was trimmed by 8 bases and V by 2 bases; bases with no gene match: 6. The CDR3 DNA reads TGCGCCAGCAGCTTAAGACAGGGAGAAGAAAAACTGTTTTTT. It codes for CASSLRQGEEKLFF. The full variable domain, rest sourced from reference TRBV5-1 and TRBJ1-4, is KAGVTQTPRYLIKTRGQQVTLSCSPISGHRSVSWYQQTPGQGLQFLFEYFSETQRNKGNFPGRFSGRQFSNSRSEMNVSTLELGDSALYLCASSLRQGEEKLFFGSGTQLSVL.

This rearrangement joins TRBV10-3 to TRBJ2-7; 10 nucleotides line up with TRBD2. The V segment lost 8 bases and the J segment 0 bases; nucleotides outside the gene matches: 4. Germline V gene data show CDR1 as ENHRY and CDR2 as SYGVKD. The CDR3 loop spans 14 amino acids. The CDR3 sequence is CAILSSGSSYEQYF. The DNA for the CDR3 is TGTGCCATCCTTTCTAGCGGGAGCTCCTACGAGCAGTACTTC.

The J gene is TRBJ2-1, the V gene TRBV6-5; 13 positions match TRBD2. CDR1 MNHEY and CDR2 SVGAGI come from the germline V gene. The CDR3 has 15 amino acids. With 4 bases clipped from V and 10 bases from J, the junction kept 7 bases outside the gene matches. CDR3 sequence: CASSLGLAGWGEQFF. The CDR3 nucleotides read TGTGCCAGCAGTTTGGGACTAGCGGGATGGGGGGAGCAGTTCTTC.

This chain uses TRBV7-9 with TRBJ1-4; a possible D gene is TRBD1 (5 bases). Trimming pared 4 bases from V and 13 bases from J, leaving 22 bases between. Germline values: CDR1 SEHNR, CDR2 FQNEAQ (reference sequence). The length of the CDR3 is 15 residues. The CDR3 DNA sequence: TGTGCCAGCAGCTCAAGGGACTCTCCCCGGCGGGGACTGTTTTTT. Encoded protein: CASSSRDSPRRGLFF.

This chain links TRBV2 with TRBJ2-1; 11 nucleotides match TRBD2. Trimming removed 2 bases from V and 1 base from J; junction bases left unmatched: 1. The germline CDR1 and CDR2 sequences are SNHLY and FYNNEI. The CDR3 extends over 16 amino acids. The CDR3 reads CASSETSGSSYNEQFF. CDR3 bases: TGTGCCAGCAGTGAAACTAGCGGGAGTTCCTACAATGAGCAGTTCTTC.

The sample holds one count of this clone. V and J are TRBV27 and TRBJ2-2; the match to TRBD2 covers 8 bases. V was pared by 4 bases and J by 4 bases, with 11 bases of the junction left unmatched. CDR3 size: 17 residues. Germline CDR1 is MNHEY and CDR2 is SMNVEV (reference sequence). CDR3 sequence: CASSSVPGLEGTGELFF. CDR3 DNA: TGTGCCAGCAGTTCCGTCCCGGGACTAGAAGGCACCGGGGAGCTGTTTTTT.

This chain connects TRBV11-2 to TRBJ2-1, with TRBD2 matching 8 bases. The germline V gene has CDR1 SGHAT and CDR2 FQNNGV. This CDR3 has 16 amino acids. With 4 bases clipped from V and 5 bases from J, the junction kept 10 bases outside the gene matches. CDR3 sequence: CASSSVEAGDNNEQFF. The CDR3 DNA is TGTGCCAGCAGCTCCGTTGAAGCGGGAGATAACAATGAGCAGTTCTTC.

This clone is a singleton in its sample. This chain links TRBV29-1 with TRBJ2-3, with 7 bases fitting TRBD1. CDR3 length: 12 amino acids. CDR1 is SQVTM, CDR2 ANQGSEA, per germline. V shed 7 bases and J 5 bases; nucleotides not matched to a gene: 6. CDR3 residues: CSGGWDRDTQYF. CDR3 nucleotide sequence: TGCAGCGGAGGTTGGGACAGAGATACGCAGTATTTT.

This chain uses TRBV21-1 with TRBJ2-6; TRBD1, the table's D call, was not compared with the DNA. TRBV21-1 is tagged as a pseudogene. The CDR3 runs 19 residues. The DNA of the CDR3 is TGTGCCAGCAGCGCTTCCCGGGACAGGGTGAGGTCTGGGGCCAACGTCCTGACTTTC. Protein: CASSASRDRVRSGANVLTF.